These 8 T cell receptor beta chains came from one sample sequenced in a study of blood T cell repertoires in COVID-19. TCRdb keeps only in-frame clones here, not all; method: immunoSEQ multiplex PCR. The sample shows 30,000 to 35,000 clones, about 83% of them seen only once. Source material: peripheral blood. The receptors derive from a man between 50 and 59 years old with acute or convalescent COVID-19.

The V and J genes are TRBV2 and TRBJ2-1; the match to TRBD1 covers 11 bases. Germline V lookup: CDR1 SNHLY, CDR2 FYNNEI. This CDR3 is built from 14 residues. V trimming: 6 bases; J trimming: 7 bases; junction bases outside the gene matches: 5. Here the CDR3 reads CASSGQGAGNEQFF. CDR3 bases: TGTGCCAGCAGCGGACAGGGGGCAGGAAATGAGCAGTTCTTC.

The V and J genes are TRBV18 and TRBJ1-2; D call uncertain. CDR1 is KGHSH and CDR2 is LQKENI in the germline V gene. Between the trimmed V and J ends, which lost 3 bases and 3 bases, there was a span of 5 bases. The CDR3 extends over 12 amino acids. CDR3 coding DNA: TGTGCCAGCTCACCTTATGACTATGGCTACACCTTC. Translation gives CASSPYDYGYTF.

The gene calls are TRBV9 and TRBJ2-3; possibly TRBD2 for D (6 bases). CDR1 is SGDLS, CDR2 YYNGEE, per germline. The CDR3 sequence is 15 residues long. V was trimmed by 5 bases and J by 3 bases, leaving 16 bases between them. For the CDR3, the DNA is TGTGCCAGCAGTACTCTGGAGGGGCTGACAGATACGCAGTATTTT. Translation gives CASSTLEGLTDTQYF.

This clone was seen a single time. V is TRBV5-4 and J is TRBJ2-1, with 9 nucleotides matching TRBD2. The V gene's germline CDR1 is SGHNT and CDR2 YYREEE (reference sequence). V shed 5 bases and J 4 bases; nucleotides not matched to a gene: 7. The CDR3 is made up of 15 amino acids. The CDR3 DNA sequence: TGTGCCAGCAGGGCCGGGACTAGCCCTTACAATGAGCAGTTCTTC. It encodes CASRAGTSPYNEQFF.

J is TRBJ2-2 and V is TRBV9, with TRBD1 matching over 7 bases. The J segment lost 4 bases and the V segment lost 4 bases, leaving 10 bases of the junction unmatched. This CDR3 comprises 16 residues. Germline CDR1 SGDLS, CDR2 YYNGEE. The CDR3 region has the DNA TGTGCCAGCAGCCGTCGAATGGACAGGAGCACCGGGGAGCTGTTTTTT. As protein: CASSRRMDRSTGELFF.

The chain combines TRBV5-8 with TRBJ1-4; D not resolved. The CDR3 extends over 14 amino acids. V was shortened by 0 bases and J by 4 bases, with 7 bases between the two germline ends. Germline CDR1 SGHTS, CDR2 YDEGEE. The CDR3 spells CASSLDGNNEKLFF. The CDR3, as DNA: TGTGCCAGCAGCTTGGACGGTAATAATGAAAAACTGTTTTTT.

The chain links TRBV5-5 to TRBJ1-2; D is possibly TRBD1 (6 bases). The length of the CDR3 is 13 residues. Germline V lookup: CDR1 SGHKS, CDR2 YYEKEE (reference sequence). V was pared by 0 bases and J by 6 bases, with 9 bases between. DNA for the CDR3: TGTGCCAGCAGCTTGGTAGCAGGGGATGGCTACACCTTC. Encoded protein: CASSLVAGDGYTF.

The genes are TRBV7-8 and TRBJ2-1, with 7 positions matching TRBD1. The ends lost 5 bases at V and 4 bases at J; junction bases unmatched: 8. Germline lookup yields CDR1 SGHVS and CDR2 FQNEAQ. The CDR3 runs to 15 residues. CDR3 in amino acids: CASSAQGIGYNEQFF. Here the CDR3 DNA reads TGTGCCAGCAGCGCACAGGGGATTGGGTACAATGAGCAGTTCTTC.